The T cell receptor (beta chain) under discussion was sequenced for a study of T cell responses to AZD1222 COVID-19 vaccine. V lost 6 bases to trimming and J lost 2 bases; unmatched junction nucleotides: 9. The germline CDR1 and CDR2 sequences are MDHEN and SYDVKM. The CDR3 length is 15 residues. TCRdb keeps only in-frame clones here, not all; method: immunoSEQ multiplex PCR. The sample holds some 200,000 clones, more than 75% seen once. Notes on this clone: Its antigen is unidentified.

General study findings and limits: Mapped onto spike, vaccine-associated CD4 TCRs spanned it and were dominant at 160-218 and 743-854. The number of AZD1222 recipients seropositive at baseline was only five or six. Donors were largely white British and mainly female; clonal diversity was possibly underestimated. The breadth and depth of Spike-specific TCRs increased once two AZD1222 doses had been given.

The genes are TRBV28 and TRBJ2-5; 7 nucleotides match TRBD2. This specimen was peripheral blood, taken on day 0 of AZD1222 vaccination. The TCR originated in an adult in good health. This CDR3 reads CASSAIAGRQETQYF. CDR3 in DNA: TGTGCCAGCAGCGCTATAGCGGGCCGACAAGAGACCCAGTACTTC.